Listed below are T cell receptor beta chains from one sample, sequenced in a study of CD8+ T cells in alopecia areata. Data came from immunoSEQ multiplex PCR; TCRdb stores just in-frame clones and leaves some out. Found here are 140,000 to 150,000 clones, around 50% of them singletons; the top ten hold around 7%. The source material was CD4+ T cells sorted from blood. All receptors derive from a human donor with alopecia areata. CDR3s include the opening cysteine and the closing phenylalanine or tryptophan. D genes are given only for firm matches. A row's size may be missing; if present it is once, few, many or a size class.

clone_size	d_call	v_call	j_call	cdr3_nt	cdr3_aa
-	-	TRBV29-1	TRBJ2-1	TGCAGCGGGGGGAGACAGTTCGATGAGCAGTTCTTC	CSGGRQFDEQFF
-	TRBD1	TRBV2	TRBJ2-7	TGTGCCAGCAGATTACAGGGGTTGAGCGAGCAGTACTTC	CASRLQGLSEQYF
-	TRBD2	TRBV9	TRBJ2-1	TGTGCCAGCAGCGAGGGCCGGACTAGCGGGAGTAATGAGCAGTTCTTC	CASSEGRTSGSNEQFF
few	TRBD1	TRBV5-4	TRBJ1-1	TGTGCCAGCAGCCTGGCAGGGGGGTCGGAAGCTTTCTTT	CASSLAGGSEAFF
few	-	TRBV4-1	TRBJ2-7	TGCGCCAGCAGCTTCCTCGAACAAGCCTTCTACGAGCAGTACTTC	CASSFLEQAFYEQYF
-	-	TRBV7-2	TRBJ2-5	TGTGCCAGCAGCCGGCCGGGAGAGACCCAGTACTTC	CASSRPGETQYF
-	-	TRBV15	TRBJ2-7	TGTGCCACCAGCAGAGATCTTTTTGAGCAGTACTTC	CATSRDLFEQYF
-	TRBD1	TRBV18	TRBJ1-2	TGTGCCAGCTCACCTGACAGGGAGAGTCACACCTTC	CASSPDRESHTF
few	TRBD2	TRBV29-1	TRBJ2-1	TGCAGCGTTTCAGTAGCGGGAGGGAATGAGCAGTTCTTC	CSVSVAGGNEQFF
few	TRBD2	TRBV7-8	TRBJ2-3	TGTGCCAGCAGCTTACTGGCTGGGGGGGTGGCAGATACGCAGTATTTT	CASSLLAGGVADTQYF
-	-	TRBV5-1	TRBJ1-1	TGCGCCAGCAGCTTGGCCGGGTACACTGAAGCTTTCTTT	CASSLAGYTEAFF
-	-	TRBV2	TRBJ2-3	TGTGCCCAAGGGGGGGACACAGATACGCAGTATTTT	CAQGGDTDTQYF
-	-	TRBV11-2	TRBJ2-5	TGTGCCAGCAGCTACCGGGACGGCAGAGAGACCCAGTACTTC	CASSYRDGRETQYF
-	-	TRBV15	TRBJ1-2	TGTGCCACCAGCAGTATGATCGTCGGCTACACCTTC	CATSSMIVGYTF
-	TRBD1	TRBV5-1	TRBJ2-7	TGCGCCAGCAGCTTGGAAGGGGGCAGCTCCTACGAGCAGTACTTC	CASSLEGGSSYEQYF
-	-	TRBV19	TRBJ1-4	TGTGCCAGTATGGTACGGCTAGGCGAAAAACTGTTTTTT	CASMVRLGEKLFF
-	TRBD2	TRBV5-4	TRBJ2-1	TGTGCCAGCAGCCAGACCAGACTAGCGGGAGTTAACGGCTACAATGAGCAGTTCTTC	CASSQTRLAGVNGYNEQFF
-	-	TRBV7-9	TRBJ2-1	TGTGCCAGCAGCCCCCTCGGGGGTTCCTTTTCCTACAATGAGCAGTTCTTC	CASSPLGGSFSYNEQFF
few	-	TRBV5-1	TRBJ2-1	TGCGCCAGCAGCTTAGACAATGAGCAGTTCTTC	CASSLDNEQFF
-	TRBD1	TRBV5-4	TRBJ2-3	TGTGCCAGCAGCACGTACGGGACAGACACAGATACGCAGTATTTT	CASSTYGTDTDTQYF
-	TRBD1	TRBV29-1	TRBJ2-2	TGCAGCGTCCATCCGGGACAGGGGACCGGGGAGCTGTTTTTT	CSVHPGQGTGELFF
-	-	TRBV5-4	TRBJ2-7	TGTGCCAGCAGCTTGGGGAGTCTAGGAACCTACGAGCAGTACTTC	CASSLGSLGTYEQYF
-	-	TRBV7-9	TRBJ2-5	TGTGCCAGCAGCTTAGAGGCACTCCGGAGGGAGACCCAGTACTTC	CASSLEALRRETQYF
-	TRBD2	TRBV29-1	TRBJ2-1	TGCAGCGTTGAACCGGGACTAGCGGGAAGTGAGCAGTTCTTC	CSVEPGLAGSEQFF
-	TRBD2	TRBV5-1	TRBJ2-5	TGCGCCAGCTGCCGGGTTAGCGGGAACCAAGAGACCCAGTACTTC	CASCRVSGNQETQYF
-	-	TRBV9	TRBJ2-3	TGTGCCAGCAGCGGGGGACACAACACAGATACGCAGTATTTT	CASSGGHNTDTQYF
-	TRBD2	TRBV6-6	TRBJ2-1	TGTGCCAGCGGACTAGCGGAGTTTGGTGAGCAGTTCTTC	CASGLAEFGEQFF
-	TRBD2	TRBV4-1	TRBJ2-1	TGCGCCAGCAGCCAACCAGCGGGAGGGCGAAATGAGCAGTTCTTC	CASSQPAGGRNEQFF
once	-	TRBV11-2	TRBJ2-3	TGTGCCAGCATCTTGGGGCTAGCTTCAGATACGCAGTATTTT	CASILGLASDTQYF
-	-	TRBV27	TRBJ1-2	TGTGCCACCAAAATCGGGAACCAGCAAAACTATGGCTACACCTTC	CATKIGNQQNYGYTF
few	TRBD1	TRBV5-4	TRBJ2-2	TGTGCCAGCAGAGTTTCCGGGACAGCGAACACCGGGGAGCTGTTTTTT	CASRVSGTANTGELFF
-	-	TRBV23-1	TRBJ1-1	TGCGCCCATCGGGGGTCAGGGACTGAAGCTTTCTTT	CAHRGSGTEAFF
-	-	TRBV6-6	TRBJ2-6	TGTGCCAGCAGTACAGGGTACGGGGCCAACGTCCTGACTTTC	CASSTGYGANVLTF
-	TRBD1	TRBV27	TRBJ1-1	TGTGCCAGCAGTTTATCGACAGGGGGTCTGAACACTGAAGCTTTCTTT	CASSLSTGGLNTEAFF
few	-	TRBV19	TRBJ1-1	TGTGCCAGTTCGGCCCAGCCTGAAGCTTTCTTT	CASSAQPEAFF
few	TRBD1	TRBV27	TRBJ2-7	TGTGCCAGCAACGTCCAGGGGGCCGGGTACGAGCAGTACTTC	CASNVQGAGYEQYF
-	-	TRBV7-2	TRBJ2-1	TGTGCCAGCAGCTTAGTGGGCGGCGAGCAGTTCTTC	CASSLVGGEQFF
few	-	TRBV29-1	TRBJ2-2	TGCAGCGTTGGTGCTCTAGGTACAGTCGGGGAGCTGTTTTTT	CSVGALGTVGELFF
-	-	TRBV5-1	TRBJ2-1	TGCGCCAGCAGACTAAAGGTGTCAGGAGCGTACAATGAGCAGTTCTTC	CASRLKVSGAYNEQFF
-	-	TRBV29-1	TRBJ2-7	TGCAGCGTTCCGGGGCCTGACGAGCAGTACTTC	CSVPGPDEQYF
-	-	TRBV5-1	TRBJ2-1	TGCGCCAGCAGCTTGGGACTTAACAATGAGCAGTTCTTC	CASSLGLNNEQFF
-	-	TRBV29-1	TRBJ1-1	TGCAGCGTTGCGGAGGAATCGAACCAAGCTTTCTTT	CSVAEESNQAFF